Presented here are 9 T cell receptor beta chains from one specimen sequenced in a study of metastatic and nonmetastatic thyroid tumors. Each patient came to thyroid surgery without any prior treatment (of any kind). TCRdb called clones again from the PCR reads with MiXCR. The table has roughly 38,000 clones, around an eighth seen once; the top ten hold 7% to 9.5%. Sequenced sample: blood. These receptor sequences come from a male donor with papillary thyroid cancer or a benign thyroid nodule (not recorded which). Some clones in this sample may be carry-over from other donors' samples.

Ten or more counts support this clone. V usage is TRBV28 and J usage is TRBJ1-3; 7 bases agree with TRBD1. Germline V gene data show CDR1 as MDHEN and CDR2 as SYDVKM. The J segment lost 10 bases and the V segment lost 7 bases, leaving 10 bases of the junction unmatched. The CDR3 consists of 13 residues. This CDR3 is CASTQGQSVTIYF. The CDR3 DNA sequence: TGTGCCAGCACACAGGGACAGTCGGTTACCATATATTTT.

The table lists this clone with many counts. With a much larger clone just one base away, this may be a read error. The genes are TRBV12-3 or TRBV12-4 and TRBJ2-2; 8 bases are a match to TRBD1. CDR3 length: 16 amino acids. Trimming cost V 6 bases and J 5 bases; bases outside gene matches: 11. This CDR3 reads CASRTGEADWTGELFF. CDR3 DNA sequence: TGTGCCAGCAGGACAGGGGAAGCGGACTGGACCGGGGAGCTGTTTTTT.

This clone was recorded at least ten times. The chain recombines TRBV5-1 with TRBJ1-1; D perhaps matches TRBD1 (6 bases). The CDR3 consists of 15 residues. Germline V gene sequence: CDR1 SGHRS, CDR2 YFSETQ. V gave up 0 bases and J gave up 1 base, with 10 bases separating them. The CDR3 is CASSLAAGENTEAFF. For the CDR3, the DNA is TGCGCCAGCAGCTTGGCCGCAGGGGAGAACACTGAAGCTTTCTTT.

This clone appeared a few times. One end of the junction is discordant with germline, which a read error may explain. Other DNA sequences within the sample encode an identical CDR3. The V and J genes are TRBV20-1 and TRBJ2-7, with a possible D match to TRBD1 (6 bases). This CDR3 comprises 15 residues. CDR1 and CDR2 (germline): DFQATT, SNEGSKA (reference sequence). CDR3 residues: CSARGQGRLTYGQYF. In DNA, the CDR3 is TGCAGCGCTAGAGGTCAGGGGCGACTCACCTACGGGCAGTACTTC.

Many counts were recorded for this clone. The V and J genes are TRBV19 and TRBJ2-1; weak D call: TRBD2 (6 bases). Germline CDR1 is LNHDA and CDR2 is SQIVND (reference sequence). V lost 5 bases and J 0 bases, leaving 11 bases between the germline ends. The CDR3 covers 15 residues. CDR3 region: CASSSGESSYNEQFF. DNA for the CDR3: TGTGCCAGTAGTTCGGGGGAGAGCTCCTACAATGAGCAGTTCTTC. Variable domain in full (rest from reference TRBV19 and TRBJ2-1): DGGITQSPKYLFRKEGQNVTLSCEQNLNHDAMYWYRQDPGQGLRLIYYSQIVNDFQKGDIAEGYSVSREKKESFPLTVTSAQKNPTAFYLCASSSGESSYNEQFFGPGTRLTVL.

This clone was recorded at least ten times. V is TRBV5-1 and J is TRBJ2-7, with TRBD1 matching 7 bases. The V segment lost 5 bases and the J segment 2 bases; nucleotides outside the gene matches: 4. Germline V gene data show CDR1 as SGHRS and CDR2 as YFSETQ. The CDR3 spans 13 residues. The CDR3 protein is CASRETGTYEQYF. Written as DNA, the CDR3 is TGCGCCAGCAGGGAGACAGGGACCTACGAGCAGTACTTC.

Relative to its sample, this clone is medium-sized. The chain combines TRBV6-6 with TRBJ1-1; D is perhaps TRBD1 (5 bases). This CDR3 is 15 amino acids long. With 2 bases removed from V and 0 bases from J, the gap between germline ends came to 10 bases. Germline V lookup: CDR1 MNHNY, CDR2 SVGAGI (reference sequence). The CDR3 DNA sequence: TGTGCCAGCAGTTACCTGGGGGGGGTGAACACTGAAGCTTTCTTT. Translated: CASSYLGGVNTEAFF.

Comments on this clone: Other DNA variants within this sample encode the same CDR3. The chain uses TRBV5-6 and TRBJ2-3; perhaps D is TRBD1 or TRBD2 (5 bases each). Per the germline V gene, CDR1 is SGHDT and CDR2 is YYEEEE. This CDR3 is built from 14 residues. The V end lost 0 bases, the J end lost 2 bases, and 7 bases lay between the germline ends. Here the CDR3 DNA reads TGTGCCAGCAGCTTGGGGGGGATCACAGATACGCAGTATTTT. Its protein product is CASSLGGITDTQYF.

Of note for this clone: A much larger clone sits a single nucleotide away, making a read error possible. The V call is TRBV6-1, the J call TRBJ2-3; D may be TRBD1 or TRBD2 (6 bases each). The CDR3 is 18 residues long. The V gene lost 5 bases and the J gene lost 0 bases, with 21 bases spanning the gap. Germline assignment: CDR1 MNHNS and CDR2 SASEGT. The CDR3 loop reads CASSYAPHRDSSTDTQYF. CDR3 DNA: TGTGCCAGCAGTTACGCGCCTCACAGGGACTCTAGCACAGATACGCAGTATTTT.